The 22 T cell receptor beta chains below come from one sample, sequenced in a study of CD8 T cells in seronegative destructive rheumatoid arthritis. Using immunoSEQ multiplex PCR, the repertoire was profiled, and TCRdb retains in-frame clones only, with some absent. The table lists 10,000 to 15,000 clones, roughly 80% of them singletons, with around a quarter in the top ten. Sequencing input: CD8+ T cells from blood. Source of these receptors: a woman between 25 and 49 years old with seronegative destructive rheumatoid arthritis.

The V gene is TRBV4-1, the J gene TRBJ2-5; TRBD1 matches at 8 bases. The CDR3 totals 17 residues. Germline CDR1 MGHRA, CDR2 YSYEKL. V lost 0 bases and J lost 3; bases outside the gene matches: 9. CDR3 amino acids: CASSQEGPGTGEETQYF. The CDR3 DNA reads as TGCGCCAGCAGCCAAGAAGGACCCGGGACAGGAGAAGAGACCCAGTACTTC.

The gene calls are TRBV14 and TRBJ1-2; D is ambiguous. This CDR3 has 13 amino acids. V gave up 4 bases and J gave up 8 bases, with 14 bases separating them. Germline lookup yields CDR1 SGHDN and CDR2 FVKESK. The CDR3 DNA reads TGTGCCAGCAGCCCCCGAATGCGCATAGGCTACACCTTC. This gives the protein CASSPRMRIGYTF.

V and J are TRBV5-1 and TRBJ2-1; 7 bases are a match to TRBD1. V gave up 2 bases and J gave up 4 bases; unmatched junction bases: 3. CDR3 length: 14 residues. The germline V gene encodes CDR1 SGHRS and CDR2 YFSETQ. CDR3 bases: TGCGCCAGCAGCTTCCGGGACAGTTACAATGAGCAGTTCTTC. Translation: CASSFRDSYNEQFF.

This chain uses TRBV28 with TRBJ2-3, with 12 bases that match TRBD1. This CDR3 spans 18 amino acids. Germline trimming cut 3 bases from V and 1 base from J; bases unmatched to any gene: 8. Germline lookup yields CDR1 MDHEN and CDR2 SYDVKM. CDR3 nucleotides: TGTGCCAGCAGTTTCCGGGACAGGGGGCGCCGGGGCACAGATACGCAGTATTTT. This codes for CASSFRDRGRRGTDTQYF.

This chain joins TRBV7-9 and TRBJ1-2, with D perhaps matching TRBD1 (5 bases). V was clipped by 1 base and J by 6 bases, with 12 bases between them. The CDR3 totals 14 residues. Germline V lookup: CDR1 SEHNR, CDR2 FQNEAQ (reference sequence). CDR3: CASSLVTTVDGYTF. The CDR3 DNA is TGTGCCAGCAGCTTAGTAACGACAGTCGATGGCTACACCTTC.

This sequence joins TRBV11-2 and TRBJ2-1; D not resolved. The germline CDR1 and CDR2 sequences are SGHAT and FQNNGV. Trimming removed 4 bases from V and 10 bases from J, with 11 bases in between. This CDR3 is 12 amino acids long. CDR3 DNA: TGTGCCAGCAGCTCGATTGGCCCGGAGCAGTTCTTC. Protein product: CASSSIGPEQFF.

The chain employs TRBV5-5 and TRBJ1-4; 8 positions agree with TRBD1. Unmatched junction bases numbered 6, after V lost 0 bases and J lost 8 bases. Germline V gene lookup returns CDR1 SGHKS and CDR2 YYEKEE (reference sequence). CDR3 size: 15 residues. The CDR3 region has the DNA TGTGCCAGCAGCTTGGGGGGACAGGAGAGGGAAAAACTGTTTTTT. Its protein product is CASSLGGQEREKLFF. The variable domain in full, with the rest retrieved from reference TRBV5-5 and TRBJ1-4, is DAGVTQSPTHLIKTRGQQVTLRCSPISGHKSVSWYQQVLGQGPQFIFQYYEKEERGRGNFPDRFSARQFPNYSSELNVNALLLGDSALYLCASSLGGQEREKLFFGSGTQLSVL.

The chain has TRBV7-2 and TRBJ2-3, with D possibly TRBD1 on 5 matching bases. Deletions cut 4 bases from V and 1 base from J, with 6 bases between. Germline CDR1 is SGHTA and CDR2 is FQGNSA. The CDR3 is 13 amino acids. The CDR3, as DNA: TGTGCCAGCAGCTGGGGCCGCACAGATACGCAGTATTTT. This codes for CASSWGRTDTQYF.

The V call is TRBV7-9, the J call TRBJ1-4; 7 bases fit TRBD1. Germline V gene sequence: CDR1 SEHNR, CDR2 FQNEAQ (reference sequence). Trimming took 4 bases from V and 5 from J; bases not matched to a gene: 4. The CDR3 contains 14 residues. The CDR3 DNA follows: TGTGCCAGCAGCTCGACAGGGTCGAATGAAAAACTGTTTTTT. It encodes CASSSTGSNEKLFF.

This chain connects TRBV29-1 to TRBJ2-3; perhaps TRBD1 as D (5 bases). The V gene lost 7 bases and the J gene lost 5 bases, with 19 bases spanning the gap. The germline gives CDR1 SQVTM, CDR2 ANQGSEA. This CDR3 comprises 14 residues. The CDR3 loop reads CSAVVGVLRDTQYF. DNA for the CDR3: TGCAGCGCGGTGGTAGGGGTTCTACGAGATACGCAGTATTTT.

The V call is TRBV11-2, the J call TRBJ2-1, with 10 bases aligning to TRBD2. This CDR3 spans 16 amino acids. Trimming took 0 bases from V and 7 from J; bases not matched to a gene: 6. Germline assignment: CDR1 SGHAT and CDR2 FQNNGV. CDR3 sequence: CASSLEVAGGSNEQFF. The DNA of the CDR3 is TGTGCCAGCAGCTTAGAAGTAGCGGGGGGTTCGAATGAGCAGTTCTTC.

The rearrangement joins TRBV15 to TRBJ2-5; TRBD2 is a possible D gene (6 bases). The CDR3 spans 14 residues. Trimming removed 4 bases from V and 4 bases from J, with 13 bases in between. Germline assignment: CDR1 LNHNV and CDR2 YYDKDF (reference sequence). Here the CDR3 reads CATSTIVGGETQYF. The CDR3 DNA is TGTGCCACCAGCACAATCGTGGGGGGAGAGACCCAGTACTTC.

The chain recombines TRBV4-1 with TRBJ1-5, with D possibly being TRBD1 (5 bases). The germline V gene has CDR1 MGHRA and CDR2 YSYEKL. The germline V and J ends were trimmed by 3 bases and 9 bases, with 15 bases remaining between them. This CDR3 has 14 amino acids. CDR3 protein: CASSHRGVGWPQHF. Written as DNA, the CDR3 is TGCGCCAGCAGCCATCGGGGGGTGGGGTGGCCCCAGCATTTT.

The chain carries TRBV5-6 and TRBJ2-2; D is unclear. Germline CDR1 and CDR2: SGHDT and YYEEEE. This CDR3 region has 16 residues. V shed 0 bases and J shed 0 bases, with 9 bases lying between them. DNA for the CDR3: TGTGCCAGCAGCTTGGTATCTGTAGCGAACACCGGGGAGCTGTTTTTT. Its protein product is CASSLVSVANTGELFF.

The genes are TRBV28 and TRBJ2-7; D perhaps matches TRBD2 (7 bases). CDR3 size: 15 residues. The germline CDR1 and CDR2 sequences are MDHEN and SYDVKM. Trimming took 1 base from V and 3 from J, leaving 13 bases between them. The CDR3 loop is CASSLSGGTLYEQYF. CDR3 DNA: TGTGCCAGCAGTTTATCGGGGGGCACCCTCTACGAGCAGTACTTC.

The CDR3 coding sequence is TGTGCCAGCACCTCTCGGGCTAGCGGAGAAGAGACCCAGTACTTC. Its protein product is CASTSRASGEETQYF. The genes are TRBV28 and TRBJ2-5; TRBD2 matches 7 bases. Germline trimming cut 7 bases from V and 3 bases from J; bases unmatched to any gene: 11. The CDR3 loop spans 15 amino acids. Germline values: CDR1 MDHEN, CDR2 SYDVKM.

Here the CDR3 reads CASSASRQGVYTGELFF. As DNA, the CDR3 is TGTGCCAGCAGCGCTAGTCGTCAGGGGGTTTACACCGGGGAGCTGTTTTTT. The chain recombines TRBV7-9 with TRBJ2-2; 7 nucleotides match TRBD1. Germline CDR1 SEHNR, CDR2 FQNEAQ (reference sequence). This CDR3 spans 17 amino acids. After removal of 5 bases from V and 3 bases from J, the junction contained 12 bases not matched to a gene.

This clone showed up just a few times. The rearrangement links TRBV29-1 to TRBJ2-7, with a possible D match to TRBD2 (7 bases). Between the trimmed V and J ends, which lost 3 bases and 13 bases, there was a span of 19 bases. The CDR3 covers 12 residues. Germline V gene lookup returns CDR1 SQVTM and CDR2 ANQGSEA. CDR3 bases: TGCAGCGTTGAGGGACCCTGGGGGGGCTTCTACGTC. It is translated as CSVEGPWGGFYV.

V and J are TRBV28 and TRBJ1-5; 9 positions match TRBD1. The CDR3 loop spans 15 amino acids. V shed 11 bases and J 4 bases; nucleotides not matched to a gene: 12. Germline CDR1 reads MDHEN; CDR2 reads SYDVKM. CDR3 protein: CASSFRTGANQPQHF. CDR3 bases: TGTGCCTCGAGTTTTAGGACAGGGGCTAATCAGCCCCAGCATTTT.

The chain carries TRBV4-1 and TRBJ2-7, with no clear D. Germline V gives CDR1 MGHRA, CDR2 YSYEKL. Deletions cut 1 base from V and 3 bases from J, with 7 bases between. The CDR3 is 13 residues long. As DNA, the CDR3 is TGCGCCAGCAGCCAAGGGCCTAGCTACGAGCAGTACTTC. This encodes CASSQGPSYEQYF.

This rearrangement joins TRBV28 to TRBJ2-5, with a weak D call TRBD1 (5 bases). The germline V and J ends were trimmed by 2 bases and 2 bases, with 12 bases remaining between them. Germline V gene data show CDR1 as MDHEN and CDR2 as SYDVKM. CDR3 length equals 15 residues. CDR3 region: CASSLTRAGQETQYF. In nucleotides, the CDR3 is TGTGCCAGCAGTTTAACTCGGGCAGGGCAAGAGACCCAGTACTTC. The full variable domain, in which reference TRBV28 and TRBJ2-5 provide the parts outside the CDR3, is DVKVTQSSRYLVKRTGEKVFLECVQDMDHENMFWYRQDPGLGLRLIYFSYDVKMKEKGDIPEGYSVSREKKERFSLILESASTNQTSMYLCASSLTRAGQETQYFGPGTRLLVL.

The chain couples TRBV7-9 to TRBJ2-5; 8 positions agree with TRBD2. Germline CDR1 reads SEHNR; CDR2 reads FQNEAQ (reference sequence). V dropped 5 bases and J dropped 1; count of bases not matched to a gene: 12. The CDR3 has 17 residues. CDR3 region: CASSLIPGGASQETQYF. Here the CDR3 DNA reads TGTGCCAGCAGCCTGATTCCGGGGGGGGCCTCCCAAGAGACCCAGTACTTC.